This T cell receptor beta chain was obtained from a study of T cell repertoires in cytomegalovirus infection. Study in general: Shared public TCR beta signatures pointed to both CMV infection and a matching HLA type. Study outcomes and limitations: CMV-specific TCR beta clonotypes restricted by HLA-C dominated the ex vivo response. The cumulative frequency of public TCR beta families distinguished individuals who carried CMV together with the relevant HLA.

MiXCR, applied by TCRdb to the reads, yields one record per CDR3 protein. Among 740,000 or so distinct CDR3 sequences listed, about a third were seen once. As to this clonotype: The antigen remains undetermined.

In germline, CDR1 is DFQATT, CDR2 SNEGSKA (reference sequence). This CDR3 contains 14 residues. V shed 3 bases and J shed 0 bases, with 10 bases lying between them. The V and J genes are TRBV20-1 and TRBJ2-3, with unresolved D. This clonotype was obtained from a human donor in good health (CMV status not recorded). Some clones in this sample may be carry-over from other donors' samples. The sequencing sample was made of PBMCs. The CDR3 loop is CSASGSASTDTQYF. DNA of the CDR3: TGCAGTGCTAGTGGGTCGGCTAGCACAGATACGCAGTATTTT.